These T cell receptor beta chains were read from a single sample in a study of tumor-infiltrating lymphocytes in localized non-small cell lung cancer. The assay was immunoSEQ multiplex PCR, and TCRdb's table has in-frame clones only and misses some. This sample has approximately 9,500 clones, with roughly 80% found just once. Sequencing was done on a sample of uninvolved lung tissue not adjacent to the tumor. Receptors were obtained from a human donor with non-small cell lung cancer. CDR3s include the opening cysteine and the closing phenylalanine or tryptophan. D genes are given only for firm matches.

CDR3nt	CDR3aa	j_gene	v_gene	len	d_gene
TGTGCCTGGCTCAGGGGCTCCTACGAGCAGTACTTC	CAWLRGSYEQYF	TRBJ2-7	TRBV30	12	.
TGTGCCAGCAGTCCCGGGACCCCCACAGATACGCAGTATTTT	CASSPGTPTDTQYF	TRBJ2-3	TRBV7-2	14	.
TGTGCCAGCAGACCACAAGCGGGAGGAGGGTACGAGCAGTACTTC	CASRPQAGGGYEQYF	TRBJ2-7	TRBV6-6	15	TRBD2
TGCAGCAGCCTGGACCTAGCCAAAAACATTCAGTACTTC	CSSLDLAKNIQYF	TRBJ2-4	TRBV29-1	13	.
TGTGCCAGCAGTTACGCCCAGACAGGGTTACACAATGAGCAGTTCTTC	CASSYAQTGLHNEQFF	TRBJ2-1	TRBV5-8	16	TRBD1
TGTGCCAGCAGTTATTTGTCAGGGGCCTACGAGCAGTACTTC	CASSYLSGAYEQYF	TRBJ2-7	TRBV6-5	14	.
TGTGCCAGCAGGCAAACGGCCAGGGAAGCTGGAAACACCATATATTTT	CASRQTAREAGNTIYF	TRBJ1-3	TRBV7-2	16	.
TGTGCCAGCGAAAGGACCGGGGACGGGGAGCTGTTTTTT	CASERTGDGELFF	TRBJ2-2	TRBV7-6	13	.
TGCGCCAGCAGCTCACAGGGGGGCGAGCAGTACTTC	CASSSQGGEQYF	TRBJ2-7	TRBV5-1	12	TRBD1
TGTGCCAGTAGTGACAGGGGGCCGGCCGCGCTGAGGGCCAACGTCCTGACTTTC	CASSDRGPAALRANVLTF	TRBJ2-6	TRBV19	18	TRBD1
TGTGCCAGCAGCTTGGGCGGGAGCCGCGATGAGCAGTTCTTC	CASSLGGSRDEQFF	TRBJ2-1	TRBV7-3	14	TRBD2
TGTGCCAGCAGCCCTGGGACTAGCGGATCCTACAATGAGCAGTTCTTC	CASSPGTSGSYNEQFF	TRBJ2-1	TRBV9	16	TRBD2
TGTGCCAGTAGTATTGGCCAGGGGGATCACCCTAGGTTC	CASSIGQGDHPRF	TRBJ2-4	TRBV19	13	TRBD1
TGTGCCAGCAGCCCGGACTTAGCCAAAAACATTCAGTACTTC	CASSPDLAKNIQYF	TRBJ2-4	TRBV13	14	.
TGTGCCAGCAGTCCGGTTTTCACTAATGAAAAACTGTTTTTT	CASSPVFTNEKLFF	TRBJ1-4	TRBV27	14	.
TGCGCCAGCAGCCAAGGTGGGGGGGCTGGAGAGACCCAGTACTTC	CASSQGGGAGETQYF	TRBJ2-5	TRBV4-3	15	.
TGTGCCAGTAGTCTGAGGACTAGCCCTACAGATACGCAGTATTTT	CASSLRTSPTDTQYF	TRBJ2-3	TRBV19	15	TRBD2
TGTGCCTGGAGTGTACCGGCCAGCCAGCAGTACTTC	CAWSVPASQQYF	TRBJ2-7	TRBV30	12	.
TGTGCCAGCAGCTCAGGGGGCGCGTATGAAGAGACCCAGTACTTC	CASSSGGAYEETQYF	TRBJ2-5	TRBV28	15	TRBD1
TGTGCCAGTCGCCGCGCCCACAGGGGGCCTAACTATGGCTACACCTTC	CASRRAHRGPNYGYTF	TRBJ1-2	TRBV19	16	TRBD1
TGTGCCAGCAGCCCCGGACCTGGGGTCGATGAGCAGTTCTTC	CASSPGPGVDEQFF	TRBJ2-1	TRBV5-6	14	.
TGTGCCAGCAGTCGACAGGGACATGGCTACACCTTC	CASSRQGHGYTF	TRBJ1-2	TRBV6-5	12	TRBD1
TGTGCCAGCAGCGTCGGGACAGGGAAAGAAAAACTGTTTTTT	CASSVGTGKEKLFF	TRBJ1-4	TRBV9	14	TRBD1
TGTGCCAGCAGCTTACCCACAGGGACGGGGAACTATGGCTACACCTTC	CASSLPTGTGNYGYTF	TRBJ1-2	TRBV7-9	16	.
TGTGCCAGCAGCCCCGTTGCGTTTAGTTGGGCCGAGCAGTACTTC	CASSPVAFSWAEQYF	TRBJ2-7	TRBV7-2	15	.
TGTGCTAGTGCCCCGGACGGTTCGGGAAACACCATATATTTT	CASAPDGSGNTIYF	TRBJ1-3	TRBV12-5	14	.